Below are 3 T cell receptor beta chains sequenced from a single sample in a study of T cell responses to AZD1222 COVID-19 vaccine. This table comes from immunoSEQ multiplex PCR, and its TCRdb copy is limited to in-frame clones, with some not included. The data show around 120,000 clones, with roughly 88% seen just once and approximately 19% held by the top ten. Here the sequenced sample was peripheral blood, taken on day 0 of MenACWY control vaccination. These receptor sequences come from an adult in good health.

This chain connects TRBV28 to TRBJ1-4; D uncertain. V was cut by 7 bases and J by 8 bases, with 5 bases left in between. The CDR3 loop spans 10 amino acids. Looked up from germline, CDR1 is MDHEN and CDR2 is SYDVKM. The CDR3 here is CASIGEKLFF. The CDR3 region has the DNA TGTGCCAGCATAGGGGAAAAACTGTTTTTT.

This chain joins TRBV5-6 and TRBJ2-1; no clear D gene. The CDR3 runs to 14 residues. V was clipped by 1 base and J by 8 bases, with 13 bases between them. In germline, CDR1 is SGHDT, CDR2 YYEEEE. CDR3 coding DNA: TGTGCCAGCAGCTTGTCTGTCTATGTGGATGAGCAGTTCTTC. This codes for CASSLSVYVDEQFF. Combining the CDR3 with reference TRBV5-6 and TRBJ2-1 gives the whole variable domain DAGVTQSPTHLIKTRGQQVTLRCSPKSGHDTVSWYQQALGQGPQFIFQYYEEEERQRGNFPDRFSGHQFPNYSSELNVNALLLGDSALYLCASSLSVYVDEQFFGPGTRLTVL.

CDR3: CASSFPDSLRIQYF. For the CDR3, the DNA is TGTGCCAGCAGTTTCCCCGACAGTTTACGCATTCAGTACTTC. This chain connects TRBV28 to TRBJ2-4, with D maybe TRBD1 (5 bases). Trimming took 3 bases from V and 9 from J, leaving 15 bases between them. The CDR3 is 14 amino acids. Germline V gene lookup returns CDR1 MDHEN and CDR2 SYDVKM.